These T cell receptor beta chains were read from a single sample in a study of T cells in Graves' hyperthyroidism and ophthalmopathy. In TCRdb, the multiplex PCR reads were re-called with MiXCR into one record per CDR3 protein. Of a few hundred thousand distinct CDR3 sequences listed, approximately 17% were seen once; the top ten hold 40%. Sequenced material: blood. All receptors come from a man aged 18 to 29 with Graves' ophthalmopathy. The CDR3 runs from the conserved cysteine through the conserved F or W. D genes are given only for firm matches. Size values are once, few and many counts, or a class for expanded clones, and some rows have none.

CASSPTGAWVPEAFF | TGTGCCAGCAGTCCTACAGGGGCGTGGGTTCCTGAAGCTTTCTTT | TRBD1 | TRBJ1-1 | many | TRBV12-3/TRBV12-4 | 15
CASSSSGPLEQYF | TGTGCCAGCAGCTCCTCTGGACCCCTCGAGCAGTACTTC | NA | TRBJ2-7 | many | TRBV11-1 | 13
CSVGQTNTEAFF | TGCAGCGTCGGACAGACGAACACTGAAGCTTTCTTT | NA | TRBJ1-1 | few | TRBV29-1 | 12
CASSLGTGEQPQHF | TGTGCCAGCAGTTTAGGGACAGGGGAGCAGCCCCAGCATTTT | TRBD1 | TRBJ1-5 | many | TRBV12-3/TRBV12-4 | 14
CSVDPGGETQYF | TGCAGCGTTGATCCAGGGGGAGAGACCCAGTACTTC | TRBD1 | TRBJ2-5 | NA | TRBV29-1 | 12
CATSSLAGGSTDTQYF | TGTGCCACCTCAAGCCTAGCGGGGGGGAGCACAGATACGCAGTATTTT | TRBD2 | TRBJ2-3 | many | TRBV18 | 16
CASSLGAGVDEPQHF | TGTGCCAGCAGCTTAGGAGCAGGGGTTGACGAGCCCCAGCATTTT | NA | TRBJ1-5 | many | TRBV11-2 | 15
CASRENSGGRGEQFF | TGTGCCAGCAGAGAGAATAGCGGGGGGCGGGGTGAGCAGTTCTTC | TRBD2 | TRBJ2-1 | NA | TRBV11-2 | 15
CASSRLAGGVNEQFF | TGTGCCAGCAGTCGACTAGCGGGGGGTGTCAATGAGCAGTTCTTC | TRBD2 | TRBJ2-1 | NA | TRBV28 | 15
CASSTQGDSPLHF | TGCGCCAGCAGCACACAGGGGGACTCACCCCTCCACTTT | TRBD1 | TRBJ1-6 | NA | TRBV5-1 | 13
CASSAAGTANTGELFF | TGTGCCAGCAGCGCAGCCGGGACAGCTAACACCGGGGAGCTGTTTTTT | TRBD1 | TRBJ2-2 | few | TRBV9 | 16
CASSFRSGPDTQYF | TGCGCCAGCAGCTTCCGGTCGGGGCCAGATACGCAGTATTTT | NA | TRBJ2-3 | many | TRBV5-1 | 14
CASSPVVPQGAGELFF | TGTGCCAGCAGCCCAGTGGTGCCTCAAGGGGCCGGGGAGCTGTTTTTT | NA | TRBJ2-2 | few | TRBV7-6 | 16
CASSYSMYSNEQFF | TGTGCCAGCAGTTACTCGATGTATAGCAATGAGCAGTTCTTC | NA | TRBJ2-1 | many | TRBV6-2/TRBV6-3 | 14
CASSLQGQGNTGELFF | TGCGCCAGCAGCTTACAGGGACAGGGCAACACCGGGGAGCTGTTTTTT | TRBD1 | TRBJ2-2 | NA | TRBV5-1 | 16
CASSYYGGATKNIQYF | TGTGCCAGCAGTTACTACGGGGGCGCGACCAAAAACATTCAGTACTTC | NA | TRBJ2-4 | few | TRBV6-5 | 16
CASSSYGAVDRTQHF | TGTGCCAGTAGTTCCTATGGAGCAGTAGACAGGACCCAGCATTTT | NA | TRBJ1-5 | NA | TRBV19 | 15
CASSFGGAQPQHF | TGTGCCAGCAGTTTCGGGGGGGCCCAGCCCCAGCATTTT | NA | TRBJ1-5 | NA | TRBV12-3/TRBV12-4 | 13
CSALTENTEAFF | TGCAGTGCCCTGACAGAGAACACTGAAGCTTTCTTT | NA | TRBJ1-1 | NA | TRBV20-1 | 12
CSVRQGPEAFF | TGCAGCGTTCGACAGGGGCCTGAAGCTTTCTTT | TRBD1 | TRBJ1-1 | NA | TRBV29-1 | 11
CSVGALRGRVKAEAFF | TGCAGCGTTGGGGCCTTGAGGGGCAGGGTGAAAGCTGAAGCTTTCTTT | NA | TRBJ1-1 | few | TRBV29-1 | 16
CSVPTGFYGYTF | TGCAGCGTCCCGACAGGGTTCTATGGCTACACCTTC | TRBD1 | TRBJ1-2 | NA | TRBV29-1 | 12
CSARSFIVGGGNQPQHF | TGCAGTGCTAGATCCTTTATTGTGGGAGGGGGCAATCAGCCCCAGCATTTT | NA | TRBJ1-5 | NA | TRBV20-1 | 17
CASSGRGDVLYGYTF | TGTGCCAGCTCGGGCAGGGGCGACGTTCTCTATGGCTACACCTTC | NA | TRBJ1-2 | many | TRBV2 | 15
CATSDPGRSDTQYF | TGTGCCACCAGTGATCCTGGGAGGTCAGATACGCAGTATTTT | NA | TRBJ2-3 | many | TRBV24-1 | 14
CASSQEGGMSYEQYF | TGCGCCAGCAGCCAAGAAGGGGGGATGAGCTACGAGCAGTACTTC | NA | TRBJ2-7 | few | TRBV4-1 | 15
CASSQGQGSRGGYTF | TGCGCCAGCAGCCAAGGACAGGGCTCTAGAGGTGGCTACACCTTC | TRBD1 | TRBJ1-2 | NA | TRBV4-1 | 15
CASSLTVIGSYEQYF | TGTGCCAGCAGCTTAACGGTAATTGGGTCCTACGAGCAGTACTTC | NA | TRBJ2-7 | many | TRBV7-6 | 15
CASSPTFRPDYEQYF | TGCGCCAGCAGCCCTACTTTTCGGCCCGACTACGAGCAGTACTTC | NA | TRBJ2-7 | NA | TRBV4-1 | 15
CASSVVPPGQGFVTGELFF | TGTGCCAGCAGCGTAGTTCCTCCCGGACAGGGGTTCGTCACCGGGGAGCTGTTTTTT | TRBD1 | TRBJ2-2 | few | TRBV3-1 | 19
CASSPYTGTAYSYEQYF | TGTGCCAGCAGCCCATACACCGGGACAGCTTACTCCTACGAGCAGTACTTC | TRBD1 | TRBJ2-7 | many | TRBV28 | 17
CASSRQTGAPTGNTIYF | TGCGCCAGCAGCCGCCAAACAGGGGCCCCGACTGGAAACACCATATATTTT | TRBD1 | TRBJ1-3 | NA | TRBV4-1 | 17
CASSVGAMGYNEQFF | TGTGCCAGCAGTGTAGGTGCGATGGGGTACAATGAGCAGTTCTTC | NA | TRBJ2-1 | NA | TRBV27 | 15